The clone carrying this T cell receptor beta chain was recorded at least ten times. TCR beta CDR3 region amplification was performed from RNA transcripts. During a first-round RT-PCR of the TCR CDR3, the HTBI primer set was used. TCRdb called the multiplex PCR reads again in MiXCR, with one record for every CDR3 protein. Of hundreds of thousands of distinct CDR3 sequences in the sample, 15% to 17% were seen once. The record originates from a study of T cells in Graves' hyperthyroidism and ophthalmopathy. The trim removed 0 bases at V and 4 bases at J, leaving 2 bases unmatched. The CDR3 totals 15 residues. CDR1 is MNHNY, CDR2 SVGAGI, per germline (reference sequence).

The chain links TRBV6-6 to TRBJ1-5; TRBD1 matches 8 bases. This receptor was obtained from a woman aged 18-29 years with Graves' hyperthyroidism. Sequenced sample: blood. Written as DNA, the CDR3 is TGTGCCAGCAGTTACTCCCGGACAGGGAATCAGCCCCAGCATTTT. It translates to CASSYSRTGNQPQHF.